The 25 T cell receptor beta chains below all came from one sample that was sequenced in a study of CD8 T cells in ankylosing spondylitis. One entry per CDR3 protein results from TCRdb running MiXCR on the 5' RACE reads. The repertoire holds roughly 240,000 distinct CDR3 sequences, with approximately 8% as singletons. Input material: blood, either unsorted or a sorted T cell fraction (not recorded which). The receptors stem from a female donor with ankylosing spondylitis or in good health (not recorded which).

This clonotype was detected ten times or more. The CDR3 nucleotides read TGTGCCAGCAGTTTGACGGAGTCCGGGTATGGCTACACCTTC. This gives the protein CASSLTESGYGYTF. This rearrangement joins TRBV12-3 or TRBV12-4 to TRBJ1-2; D unresolved. The CDR3 is 14 amino acids. Deletions cut 3 bases from V and 5 bases from J, with 13 bases between.

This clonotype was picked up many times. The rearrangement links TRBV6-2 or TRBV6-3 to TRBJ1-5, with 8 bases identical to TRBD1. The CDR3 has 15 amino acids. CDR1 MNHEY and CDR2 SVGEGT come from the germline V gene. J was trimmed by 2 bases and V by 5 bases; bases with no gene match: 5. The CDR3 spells CASSAPGQGNQPQHF. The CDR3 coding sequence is TGTGCCAGCAGTGCCCCGGGACAGGGCAATCAGCCCCAGCATTTT.

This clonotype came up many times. In DNA form, the CDR3 reads TGCAGTGCTAGGGCCCTGGCCCTAGTTTCCTACGAGCAGTACTTC. It is translated as CSARALALVSYEQYF. The chain uses TRBV20-1 and TRBJ2-7; no definite D call. The length of the CDR3 is 15 residues. Germline lookup yields CDR1 DFQATT and CDR2 SNEGSKA (reference sequence). V was clipped by 3 bases and J by 1 base, with 16 bases between them.

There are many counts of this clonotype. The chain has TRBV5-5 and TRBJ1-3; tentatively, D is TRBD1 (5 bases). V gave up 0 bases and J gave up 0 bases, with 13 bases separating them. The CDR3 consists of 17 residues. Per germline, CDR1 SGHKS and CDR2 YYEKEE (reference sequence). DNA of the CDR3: TGTGCCAGCAGCTTGGTCAGCGGGGCAACCTCTGGAAACACCATATATTTT. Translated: CASSLVSGATSGNTIYF.

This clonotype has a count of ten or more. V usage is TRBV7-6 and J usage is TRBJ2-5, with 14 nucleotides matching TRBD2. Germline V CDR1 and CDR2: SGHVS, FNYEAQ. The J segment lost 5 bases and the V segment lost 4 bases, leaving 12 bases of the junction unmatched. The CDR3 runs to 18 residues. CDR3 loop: CASSSTQGLAGEFETQYF. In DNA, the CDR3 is TGTGCCAGCAGCTCTACACAGGGACTAGCGGGAGAGTTTGAGACCCAGTACTTC.

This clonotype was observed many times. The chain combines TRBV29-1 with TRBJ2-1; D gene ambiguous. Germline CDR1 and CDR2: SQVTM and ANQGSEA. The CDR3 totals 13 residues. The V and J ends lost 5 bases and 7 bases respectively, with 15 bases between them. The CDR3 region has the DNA TGCAGCGTTCATGGTTTAGGCCGAAATGAGCAGTTCTTC. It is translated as CSVHGLGRNEQFF.

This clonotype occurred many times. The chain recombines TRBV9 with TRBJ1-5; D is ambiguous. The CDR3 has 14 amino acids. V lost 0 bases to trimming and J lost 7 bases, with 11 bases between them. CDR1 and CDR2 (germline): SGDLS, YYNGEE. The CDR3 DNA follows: TGTGCCAGCAGCGTAGACCCCTCGGGGCAGCCCCAGCATTTT. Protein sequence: CASSVDPSGQPQHF.

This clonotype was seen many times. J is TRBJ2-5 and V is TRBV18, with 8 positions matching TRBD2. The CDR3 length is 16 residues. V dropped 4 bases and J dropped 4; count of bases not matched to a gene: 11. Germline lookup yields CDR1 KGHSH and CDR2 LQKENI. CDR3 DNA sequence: TGTGCCAGCTCACGCGGGCCCGCGGGAGGTCCAGAGACCCAGTACTTC. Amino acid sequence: CASSRGPAGGPETQYF. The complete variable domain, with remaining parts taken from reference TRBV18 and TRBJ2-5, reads NAGVMQNPRHLVRRRGQEARLRCSPMKGHSHVYWYRQLPEEGLKFMVYLQKENIIDESGMPKERFSAEFPKEGPSILRIQQVVRGDSAAYFCASSRGPAGGPETQYFGPGTRLLVL.

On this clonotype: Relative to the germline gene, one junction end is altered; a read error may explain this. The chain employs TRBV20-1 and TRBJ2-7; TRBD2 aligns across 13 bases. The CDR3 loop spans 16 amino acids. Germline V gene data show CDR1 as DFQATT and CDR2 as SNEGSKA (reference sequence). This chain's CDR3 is CCARDPGLAGATQQYF. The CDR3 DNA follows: TGCTGTGCTAGAGACCCCGGACTAGCGGGGGCGACACAGCAGTACTTC.

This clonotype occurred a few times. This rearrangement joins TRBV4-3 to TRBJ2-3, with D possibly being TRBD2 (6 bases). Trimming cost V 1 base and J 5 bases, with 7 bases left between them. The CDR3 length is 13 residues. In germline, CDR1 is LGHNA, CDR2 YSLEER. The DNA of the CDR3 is TGCGCCAGCAGCCAAGTCGGGGGAGATACGCAGTATTTT. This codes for CASSQVGGDTQYF.

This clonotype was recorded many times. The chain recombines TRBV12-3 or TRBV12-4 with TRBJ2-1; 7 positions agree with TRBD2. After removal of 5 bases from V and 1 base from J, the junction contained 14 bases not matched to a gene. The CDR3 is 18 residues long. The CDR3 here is CASSQNPSGNPSYNEQFF. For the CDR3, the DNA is TGTGCCAGCAGTCAGAACCCGAGCGGGAACCCATCCTACAATGAGCAGTTCTTC.

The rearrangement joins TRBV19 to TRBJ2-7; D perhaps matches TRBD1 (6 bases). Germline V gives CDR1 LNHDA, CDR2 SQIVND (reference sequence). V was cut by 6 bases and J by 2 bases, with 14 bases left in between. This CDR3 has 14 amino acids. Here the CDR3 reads CASSRDTETYEQYF. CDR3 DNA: TGTGCCAGTAGCCGGGACACCGAGACCTACGAGCAGTACTTC.

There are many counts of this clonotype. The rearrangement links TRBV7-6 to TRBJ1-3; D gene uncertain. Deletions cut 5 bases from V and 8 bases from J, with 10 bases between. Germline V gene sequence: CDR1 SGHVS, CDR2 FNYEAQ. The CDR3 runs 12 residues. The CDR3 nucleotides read TGTGCCAGCAGCCTAACCAAGGACACCATATATTTT. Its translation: CASSLTKDTIYF.

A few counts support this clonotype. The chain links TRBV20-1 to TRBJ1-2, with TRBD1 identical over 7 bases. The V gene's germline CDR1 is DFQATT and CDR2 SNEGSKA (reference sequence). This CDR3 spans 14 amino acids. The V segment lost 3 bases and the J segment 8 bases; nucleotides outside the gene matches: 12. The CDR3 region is CSASSGGALGGYTF. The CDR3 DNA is TGCAGTGCTAGTTCAGGGGGGGCGCTAGGGGGCTACACCTTC.

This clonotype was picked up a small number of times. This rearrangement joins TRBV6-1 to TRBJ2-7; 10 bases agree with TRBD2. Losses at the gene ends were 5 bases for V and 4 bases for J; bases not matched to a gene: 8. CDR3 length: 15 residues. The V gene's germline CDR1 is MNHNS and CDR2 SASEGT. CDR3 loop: CASSLSAGGPYEQYF. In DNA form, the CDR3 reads TGTGCCAGCAGTCTTTCAGCGGGAGGGCCTTACGAGCAGTACTTC.

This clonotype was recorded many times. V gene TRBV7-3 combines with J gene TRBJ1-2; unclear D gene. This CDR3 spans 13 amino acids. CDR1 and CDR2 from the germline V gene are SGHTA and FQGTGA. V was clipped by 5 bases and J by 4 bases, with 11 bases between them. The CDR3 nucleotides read TGTGCCAGCAGCCTCCGGATGGGCTATGGCTACACCTTC. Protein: CASSLRMGYGYTF.

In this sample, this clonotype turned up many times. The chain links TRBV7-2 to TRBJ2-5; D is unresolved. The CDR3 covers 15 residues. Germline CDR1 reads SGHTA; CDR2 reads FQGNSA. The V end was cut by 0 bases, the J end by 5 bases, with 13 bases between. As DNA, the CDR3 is TGTGCCAGCAGCTTAGCCTATGGTCCGAGGGAGACCCAGTACTTC. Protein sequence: CASSLAYGPRETQYF.

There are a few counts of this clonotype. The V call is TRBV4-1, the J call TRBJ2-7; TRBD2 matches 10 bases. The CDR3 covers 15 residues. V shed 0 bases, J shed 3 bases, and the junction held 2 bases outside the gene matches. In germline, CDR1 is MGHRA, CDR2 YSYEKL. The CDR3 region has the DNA TGCGCCAGCAGCCAAGAAACTAGCGGGATCTACGAGCAGTACTTC. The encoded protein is CASSQETSGIYEQYF.

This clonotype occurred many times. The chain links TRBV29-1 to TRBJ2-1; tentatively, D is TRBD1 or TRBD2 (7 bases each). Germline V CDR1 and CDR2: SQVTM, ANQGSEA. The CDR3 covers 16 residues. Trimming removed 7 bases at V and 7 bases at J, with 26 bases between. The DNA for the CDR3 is TGCAGCGCCCCGATCTCCCACGGGGGGACAGTGAATGAGCAGTTCTTC. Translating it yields CSAPISHGGTVNEQFF.

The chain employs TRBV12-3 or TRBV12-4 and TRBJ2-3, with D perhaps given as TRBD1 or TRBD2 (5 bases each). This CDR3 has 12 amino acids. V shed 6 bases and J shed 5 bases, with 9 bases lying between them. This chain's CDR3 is CASRGVRDTQYF. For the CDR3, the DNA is TGTGCCAGCAGGGGGGTACGAGATACGCAGTATTTT.

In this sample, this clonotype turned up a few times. CDR3 bases: TGTGCCAGCAGCTTACGGGGGGGATCCTCCGCCGAGCAGTACTTC. This gives the protein CASSLRGGSSAEQYF. The chain recombines TRBV7-2 with TRBJ2-7, with TRBD2 matching 8 bases. After removal of 2 bases from V and 6 bases from J, the junction contained 9 bases not matched to a gene. The CDR3 is 15 amino acids. Germline CDR1 reads SGHTA; CDR2 reads FQGNSA.

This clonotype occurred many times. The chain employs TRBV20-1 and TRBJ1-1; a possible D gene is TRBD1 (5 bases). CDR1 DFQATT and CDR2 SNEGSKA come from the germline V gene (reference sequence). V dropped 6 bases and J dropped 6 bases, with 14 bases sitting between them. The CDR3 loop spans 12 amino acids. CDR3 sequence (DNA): TGCAGTGCCGGACCGGGACGGGCTGAAGCTTTCTTT. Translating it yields CSAGPGRAEAFF.

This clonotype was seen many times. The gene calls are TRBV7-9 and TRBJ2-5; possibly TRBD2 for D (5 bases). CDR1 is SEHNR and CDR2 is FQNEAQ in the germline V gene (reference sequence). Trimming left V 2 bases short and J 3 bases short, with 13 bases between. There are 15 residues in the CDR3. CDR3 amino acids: CASSLMADFKETQYF. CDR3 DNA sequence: TGTGCCAGCAGCTTAATGGCGGACTTTAAAGAGACCCAGTACTTC.

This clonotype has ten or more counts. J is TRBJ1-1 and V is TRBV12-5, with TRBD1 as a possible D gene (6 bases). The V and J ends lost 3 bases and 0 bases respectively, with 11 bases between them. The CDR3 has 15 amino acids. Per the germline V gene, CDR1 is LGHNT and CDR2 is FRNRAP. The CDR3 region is CASGFGGGLNTEAFF. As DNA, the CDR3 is TGTGCTAGTGGTTTTGGGGGCGGGCTGAACACTGAAGCTTTCTTT.

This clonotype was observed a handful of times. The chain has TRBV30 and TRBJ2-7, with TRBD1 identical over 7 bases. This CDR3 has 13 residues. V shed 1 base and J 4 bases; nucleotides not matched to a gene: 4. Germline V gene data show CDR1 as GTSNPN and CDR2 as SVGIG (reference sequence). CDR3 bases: TGTGCCTGGAGTGCGACAGGGAATTACGAGCAGTACTTC. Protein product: CAWSATGNYEQYF.